This T cell receptor (beta chain) was sequenced for a study of Graves' ophthalmopathy and Graves' hyperthyroidism. For the study at large: Peripheral blood was gathered at first diagnosis, ahead of any treatment whatsoever. Study-level results: In blood, most expanded thyroid clonotypes above 0.001 frequency were also detected.

Hyperthyroidism in these 18- to 65-year-old patients was newly diagnosed, lasting under 2 months. As diagnostic evidence, clinical symptoms, serum thyroxine, TRAb, thyroid ultrasound and orbital computed tomography were relied upon. RNA transcripts yielded amplified TCR beta CDR3 regions. After a first-round RT-PCR with HTBI primers, a second-round multiplex PCR was run. TCRdb recomputed calls from the multiplex PCR reads with MiXCR, one row per CDR3 protein. The table records around 400,000 distinct CDR3 sequences, around a fifth of them present only once. This clonotype was recorded many times. The antigen is undetermined. This CDR3 has 14 residues. With 5 bases removed from V and 2 bases from J, the gap between germline ends came to 12 bases. The germline CDR1 and CDR2 sequences are SGHTA and FQGNSA.

Sequences were obtained from peripheral blood. The J gene is TRBJ1-2, the V gene TRBV7-2; D uncertain. This TCR came from a woman aged 18-29 years with stable Graves' hyperthyroidism. CDR3 loop: CASSPPVSNYGYTF. Here the CDR3 DNA reads TGTGCCAGCAGCCCCCCCGTCAGCAACTATGGCTACACCTTC.